This paragraph reports one T cell receptor beta chain. V gave up 0 bases and J gave up 1 base, with 13 bases separating them. Germline CDR1 SGHTS, CDR2 YDEGEE. CDR3 length equals 16 residues. This sample stems from a study of Ad26.COV2.S vaccination and SARS-CoV-2 variants. Assay: immunoSEQ multiplex PCR; the TCRdb copy retains only in-frame clones and omits some. The table lists about 480,000 clones, about 83% of them singletons. Treatment noted: approximately 18 received Ad26.COV2.S at low or high dose, single or two shots; 5 received placebo; per-sample allocation not given. Sampling occurred on day 63 after the first vaccine or placebo injection.

The chain is built from TRBV5-8 and TRBJ1-1; D is unclear. The sample consisted of peripheral blood, taken in a trial of Ad26.COV2.S vaccine versus placebo. The TCR comes from a person between 18 and 65 years old who received the Ad26.COV2.S COVID-19 vaccine or a placebo. CDR3 nucleotides: TGTGCCAGCAGCTTGGGTCTTGCCGGGCCGAACACTGAAGCTTTCTTT. This translates into CASSLGLAGPNTEAFF.